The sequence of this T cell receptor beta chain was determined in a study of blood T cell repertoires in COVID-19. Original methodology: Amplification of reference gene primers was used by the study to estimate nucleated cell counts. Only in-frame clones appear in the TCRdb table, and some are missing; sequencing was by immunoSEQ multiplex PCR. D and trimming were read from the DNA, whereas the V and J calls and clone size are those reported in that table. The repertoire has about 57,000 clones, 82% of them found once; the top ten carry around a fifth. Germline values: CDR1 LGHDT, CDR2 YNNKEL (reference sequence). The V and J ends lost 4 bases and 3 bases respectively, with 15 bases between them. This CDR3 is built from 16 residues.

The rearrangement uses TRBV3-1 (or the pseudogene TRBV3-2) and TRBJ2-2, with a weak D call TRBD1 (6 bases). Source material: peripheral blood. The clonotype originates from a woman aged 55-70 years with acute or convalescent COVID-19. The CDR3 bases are TGTGCCAGCAGCCCTGATAGGGGGTGGGACACCGGGGAGCTGTTTTTT. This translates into CASSPDRGWDTGELFF.